This T cell receptor beta chain is drawn from a study of cytomegalovirus exposure and HLA in healthy donors. Whole-study findings and limits: The classifier reportedly diagnosed cytomegalovirus status with high specificity and sensitivity. Across donors, presence/absence analyses took sequencing depth to be roughly uniform. Rarity characterized most TCR sequences, yet some public TCRs appeared in many donors.

PCR amplification relied on 60 Vbeta primers (plus 13 Jbeta primers). The repertoire was sequenced with immunoSEQ multiplex PCR; TCRdb's copy has only in-frame clones and lacks some. The table shows 310,000 or so clones, with 70% to 90% occurring only once. Worth noting for this clone: The antigen is not known.

The germline gives CDR1 MNHEY, CDR2 SMNVEV (reference sequence). V lost 4 bases and J 3 bases, leaving 10 bases between the germline ends. The CDR3 has 14 residues. Regarding donors, all were healthy bone marrow donors. The chain combines TRBV27 with TRBJ1-5, with D uncertain. Sequencing used PBMCs. This receptor was identified in a woman between 18 and 30 years old in good health and CMV-seronegative. Here the CDR3 DNA reads TGTGCCAGCAGTTCCGGGGTTCTCAATCAGCCCCAGCATTTT. This sequence encodes CASSSGVLNQPQHF.